The source of this T cell receptor (beta chain) is a study of T-cell reconstitution after alpha-beta-depleted transplantation in children. Points from the study as a whole: The study reportedly traced alpha-beta T cells about two months after transplant to several hundred expanded graft clones. Newly produced T cells mostly accounted for T-cell counts and diversity one year post-transplant.

Unique molecular identifiers were built into the TCRbeta library. A single record per CDR3 protein comes from TCRdb applying MiXCR to the PCR reads. Here the sample spans about 310,000 distinct CDR3 sequences, 23% being singletons. Germline V gives CDR1 MNHEY, CDR2 SMNVEV (reference sequence). The CDR3 contains 15 residues. V was trimmed by 0 bases and J by 9 bases, leaving 14 bases between them. This clonotype was seen ten or more times. Its antigen is not identified. This clonotype was sampled from a male patient younger than 18 who had a stem cell transplant for acute lymphoblastic leukemia, so the T cells may come from the graft donor. The chain couples TRBV27 to TRBJ2-2; no clear D gene. The source material was PBMCs, mostly from graft donor cells, sampled 180 days after TCRalphabeta/CD19-depleted stem cell transplant. The CDR3 spells CASSLSPRPDRELFF. As DNA, the CDR3 is TGTGCCAGCAGTTTATCCCCCCGACCGGATAGGGAGCTGTTTTTT.